This TCR beta chain was profiled in a study of T cell repertoires and HLA-DP antigens. Assay: immunoSEQ multiplex PCR; the TCRdb copy retains only in-frame clones and omits some. The sample has approximately 2,200 clones; around 73% are singletons. After approximately 16 days' expansion, CD4+ cells were restimulated roughly 22 h with HeLa expressing allogeneic DPB1. Retrovirally transduced HeLa cells with HLA-DPA1/DPB1, HLA-DM, invariant chain and CD80 served as stimulators. CD4+ cells were cocultured 3:1 with 100 Gy-irradiated HeLa cells plus 50 U/mL IL-2. The V segment lost 3 bases and the J segment 2 bases; nucleotides outside the gene matches: 5. The V gene's germline CDR1 is SEHNR and CDR2 FQNEAQ (reference sequence). This CDR3 has 15 amino acids.

The chain uses TRBV7-9 and TRBJ2-7; TRBD1 aligns across 9 bases. The receptor was isolated from a woman between 18 and 29 years old in good health and CMV-seronegative. The sequenced sample consisted of CD137- CD4+ T cells from cultured PBMCs. The CDR3 DNA sequence: TGTGCCAGCAGCTTGTCGGGGACAGGGCCCTACGAGCAGTACTTC. The encoded protein is CASSLSGTGPYEQYF.